The clone carrying this T cell receptor (beta chain) was detected only a few times. Germline-derived CDR1 and CDR2 are SGHRS and YFSETQ. The V gene lost 6 bases and the J gene lost 3 bases, with 12 bases spanning the gap. CDR3 length: 13 amino acids. The recovered donors of Cohort 3 showed two negative PCRs, clearance, or symptom resolution. This entry is derived from a study of blood T cell repertoires in COVID-19. In the original processing: Amplification with reference gene primers provided the estimates of nucleated cell counts. Assay: immunoSEQ multiplex PCR; the TCRdb copy retains only in-frame clones and omits some. V and J calls plus clone size are reproduced from that table; the DNA served to infer D and trimming. This sample has around 290,000 clones, with 70% to 90% found just once.

The origin of this receptor is a woman younger than 45 who had recovered from COVID-19. The sample comprised PBMCs or T cells enriched from blood (not recorded which). The V and J genes are TRBV5-1 and TRBJ1-2, with a possible D match to TRBD1 (5 bases). For the CDR3, the DNA is TGCGCCAGCACACCGGGGGTGGACTATGGCTACACCTTC. Translation: CASTPGVDYGYTF.